What follows are 27 T cell receptor beta chains derived from one specimen sequenced in a study of neoadjuvant anti-PD-1 for oral cavity cancer. Time point of the sample: after neoadjuvant nivolumab, at surgical resection. Sequencing was performed with immunoSEQ multiplex PCR; in TCRdb, only in-frame clones are kept and a portion is missing. The table records around 65,000 clones, about 90% of them present only once. Sample: PBMCs, taken after nivolumab (anti-PD-1) treatment. All receptors come from a person aged 35-79 years with oral cavity squamous cell carcinoma.

This clone was observed a single time. The chain couples TRBV5-1 to TRBJ1-4; 7 nucleotides align to TRBD1. The CDR3 is 15 residues long. The germline CDR1 and CDR2 sequences are SGHRS and YFSETQ. After removal of 2 bases from V and 2 bases from J, the junction contained 3 bases not matched to a gene. DNA of the CDR3: TGCGCCAGCAGCTTAGACAGGGATACTAATGAAAAACTGTTTTTT. Encoded protein: CASSLDRDTNEKLFF.

The chain employs TRBV19 and TRBJ1-1; D is unresolved. The germline V and J ends were trimmed by 9 bases and 4 bases, with 24 bases remaining between them. CDR3 size: 16 residues. Germline V gene data show CDR1 as LNHDA and CDR2 as SQIVND (reference sequence). CDR3 loop: CASPPSGVGESTEAFF. CDR3 DNA: TGTGCCAGCCCCCCTTCTGGCGTTGGGGAATCCACTGAAGCTTTCTTT.

The chain combines TRBV19 with TRBJ2-5, with unresolved D. Between the trimmed V and J ends, which lost 8 bases and 4 bases, there was a span of 14 bases. Germline assignment: CDR1 LNHDA and CDR2 SQIVND (reference sequence). This CDR3 is 13 amino acids long. CDR3 coding DNA: TGTGCCAGTGAGTCTCAGGTAGGAGAGACCCAGTACTTC. This encodes CASESQVGETQYF. The whole variable domain, filled in from reference TRBV19 and TRBJ2-5, reads DGGITQSPKYLFRKEGQNVTLSCEQNLNHDAMYWYRQDPGQGLRLIYYSQIVNDFQKGDIAEGYSVSREKKESFPLTVTSAQKNPTAFYLCASESQVGETQYFGPGTRLLVL.

The CDR3 reads CASSVSVGTDTQYF. The CDR3 DNA is TGCGCCAGCAGCGTCTCGGTGGGGACAGATACGCAGTATTTT. The V call is TRBV10-1, the J call TRBJ2-3; D gene unclear. Per germline, CDR1 WNHNN and CDR2 SYGVQD (reference sequence). The ends were cut back, 6 bases at V and 3 bases at J, with 13 bases in the middle. This CDR3 is built from 14 residues.

The chain recombines TRBV6-6 with TRBJ1-2, with D unresolved. Germline V gene data show CDR1 as MNHNY and CDR2 as SVGAGI (reference sequence). Trimming left V 10 bases short and J 4 bases short, with 22 bases between. The CDR3 is made up of 15 amino acids. The CDR3 coding sequence is TGTGCCACCCCCCGGCGTGGAGGGAACTCCTATGGCTACACCTTC. It specifies CATPRRGGNSYGYTF.

The chain has TRBV27 and TRBJ2-3; 9 nucleotides agree with TRBD2. The CDR3 is 16 residues long. Trimming at V came to 6 bases and at J to 1 base, leaving 8 bases not matched to a gene. Germline V CDR1 and CDR2: MNHEY, SMNVEV (reference sequence). The CDR3 sequence: CASRPYVAGGTDTQYF. The CDR3 DNA reads TGTGCCAGCAGGCCATATGTAGCGGGGGGCACAGATACGCAGTATTTT.

CDR3 sequence reads: CASSLEQGWGIVGYTF. The CDR3 nucleotides are TGTGCCAGCAGCTTAGAACAGGGTTGGGGAATCGTTGGCTACACCTTC. J is TRBJ1-2 and V is TRBV11-2, with D possibly TRBD1 on 6 matching bases. V lost 0 bases, J lost 7 bases, and 18 bases lay in between. Germline V lookup: CDR1 SGHAT, CDR2 FQNNGV. CDR3 length: 16 residues.

This clone was detected only a few times. This chain connects TRBV6-5 to TRBJ1-5; D is unclear. Germline V gene sequence: CDR1 MNHEY, CDR2 SVGAGI. The CDR3 runs to 14 residues. V was shortened by 8 bases and J by 2 bases, with 13 bases between the two germline ends. The DNA of the CDR3 is TGTGCCAGCCGAGGCGGAGGTGGCAATCAGCCCCAGCATTTT. Its protein is CASRGGGGNQPQHF.

In regard to this clone: The same CDR3 arises from other DNA sequences in this sample as well. The chain is built from TRBV6-5 and TRBJ1-1; a possible D gene is TRBD1 (5 bases). V was cut by 2 bases and J by 0 bases, with 7 bases left in between. CDR1 is MNHEY, CDR2 SVGAGI, per germline. The CDR3 is 14 amino acids. As DNA, the CDR3 is TGTGCCAGCAGTTACGACAGACTGAACACTGAAGCTTTCTTT. It specifies CASSYDRLNTEAFF.

The chain combines TRBV6-6 with TRBJ1-1; D is ambiguous. V lost 2 bases, J lost 0 bases, and 4 bases lay in between. The CDR3 consists of 13 residues. Germline CDR1 MNHNY, CDR2 SVGAGI (reference sequence). Here the CDR3 reads CASSYPMNTEAFF. The CDR3 DNA is TGTGCCAGCAGTTACCCTATGAACACTGAAGCTTTCTTT.

This rearrangement joins TRBV15 to TRBJ1-5; 7 nucleotides line up with TRBD1. Germline V CDR1 and CDR2: LNHNV, YYDKDF (reference sequence). Trimming cost V 0 bases and J 4 bases; bases outside gene matches: 6. This CDR3 contains 16 residues. The CDR3 loop reads CATSRDSGTANQPQHF. In nucleotides, the CDR3 is TGTGCCACCAGCAGAGACTCCGGGACAGCGAATCAGCCCCAGCATTTT.

In regard to this clone: The junction differs from germline at one of its ends, possibly a read error. The V call is TRBV10-2, the J call TRBJ2-5; either TRBD1 or TRBD2 may fit D (5 bases each). CDR3 length: 12 residues. CDR1 and CDR2 (germline): WSHSY, SAAADI. In nucleotides, the CDR3 is TGCGCCAGCAGTGGGCAGGGAGAGGCCCAGTACTTC. Its translation is CASSGQGEAQYF.

The rearrangement links TRBV7-9 to TRBJ1-1; 7 nucleotides match TRBD1. The CDR3 is made up of 14 amino acids. V trimming: 8 bases; J trimming: 1 base; junction bases outside the gene matches: 7. The germline CDR1 and CDR2 sequences are SEHNR and FQNEAQ (reference sequence). The CDR3 DNA reads as TGTGCCAGCCGGGCAAGGGGGCCGAACACTGAAGCTTTCTTT. This gives the protein CASRARGPNTEAFF. The variable domain in full, with the rest retrieved from reference TRBV7-9 and TRBJ1-1, is DTGVSQNPRHKITKRGQNVTFRCDPISEHNRLYWYRQTLGQGPEFLTYFQNEAQLEKSRLLSDRFSAERPKGSFSTLEIQRTEQGDSAMYLCASRARGPNTEAFFGQGTRLTVV.

This clone was counted a few times. The rearrangement uses TRBV13 and TRBJ2-2; D uncertain. The CDR3 totals 14 residues. The germline V and J ends were trimmed by 1 base and 6 bases, with 9 bases remaining between them. Germline CDR1 and CDR2: PRHDT and FYEKMQ (reference sequence). CDR3 bases: TGTGCCAGCAGCTTAGTCTCAGGCGCCGGGGAGCTGTTTTTT. Its translation is CASSLVSGAGELFF.

A note on this clone: Different DNA sequences within this sample yield the same CDR3. The rearrangement joins TRBV5-1 to TRBJ2-5, with 12 positions matching TRBD2. Germline assignment: CDR1 SGHRS and CDR2 YFSETQ. Trimming at V came to 0 bases and at J to 1 base, leaving 4 bases not matched to a gene. CDR3 size: 17 residues. The chain's CDR3 is CASSLALAGGPQETQYF. The CDR3 bases are TGCGCCAGCAGCTTGGCCCTAGCGGGAGGGCCCCAAGAGACCCAGTACTTC.

DNA of the CDR3: TGTGCCAGCAGTGGGAGACAGGGAAACACCTTC. It translates to CASSGRQGNTF. This rearrangement joins TRBV28 to TRBJ1-2; 7 nucleotides line up with TRBD1. CDR3 size: 11 residues. Germline assignment: CDR1 MDHEN and CDR2 SYDVKM. The trim removed 5 bases at V and 12 bases at J, leaving 6 bases unmatched.

The chain recombines TRBV4-1 with TRBJ2-3; weak D call: TRBD2 (7 bases). This CDR3 is built from 16 residues. Germline V lookup: CDR1 MGHRA, CDR2 YSYEKL. V was pared by 4 bases and J by 4 bases, with 18 bases between. CDR3 sequence: CASSPFSRGRADTQYF. Written as DNA, the CDR3 is TGCGCCAGCAGCCCCTTTTCTAGGGGGAGGGCAGATACGCAGTATTTT.

This sequence joins TRBV13 and TRBJ2-1; D call uncertain. V was trimmed by 1 base and J by 4 bases, leaving 11 bases between them. This CDR3 has 15 amino acids. Germline CDR1 PRHDT, CDR2 FYEKMQ (reference sequence). The CDR3 protein is CASSLAWQTYNEQFF. CDR3 DNA sequence: TGTGCCAGCAGCTTAGCTTGGCAGACATACAATGAGCAGTTCTTC.

The CDR3 DNA follows: TGTGCCAGCAGCTTAGAGGTGGGGGAGCTGTTTTTT. Translating gives CASSLEVGELFF. The rearrangement joins TRBV7-2 to TRBJ2-2, with unresolved D. The CDR3 loop spans 12 amino acids. CDR1 is SGHTA and CDR2 is FQGNSA in the germline V gene. V lost 1 base and J 8 bases, leaving 5 bases between the germline ends.

J is TRBJ1-4 and V is TRBV10-3; TRBD1 aligns across 7 bases. Germline trimming cut 0 bases from V and 8 bases from J; bases unmatched to any gene: 6. Germline V CDR1 and CDR2: ENHRY, SYGVKD. The CDR3 is 15 residues long. DNA for the CDR3: TGTGCCATCAGTGAGTCGGGAGGGGGCAACGAAAAACTGTTTTTT. Protein sequence: CAISESGGGNEKLFF.

The chain is built from TRBV6-1 and TRBJ2-1; D gene unclear. V was shortened by 3 bases and J by 0 bases, with 9 bases between the two germline ends. Looked up from germline, CDR1 is MNHNS and CDR2 is SASEGT. CDR3 size: 15 residues. The CDR3 is CASSESGNSYNEQFF. The CDR3 region has the DNA TGTGCCAGCAGTGAGTCTGGCAACTCCTACAATGAGCAGTTCTTC.

V and J are TRBV6-5 and TRBJ1-1, with a weak D call TRBD1 (6 bases). Trimming removed 2 bases from V and 6 bases from J, with 10 bases in between. The CDR3 is made up of 13 amino acids. Germline V gives CDR1 MNHEY, CDR2 SVGAGI. CDR3 nucleotide sequence: TGTGCCAGCAGTTACAGGGGGAAGGCTGAAGCTTTCTTT. Its translation is CASSYRGKAEAFF.

J is TRBJ2-1 and V is TRBV16; 9 positions agree with TRBD2. V shed 0 bases and J 3 bases; nucleotides not matched to a gene: 3. CDR3 length: 16 residues. Per the germline V gene, CDR1 is KGHSY and CDR2 is FQNENV. This CDR3 is CASSQSASGNYNEQFF. In DNA, the CDR3 is TGTGCCAGCAGCCAATCGGCTAGCGGGAACTACAATGAGCAGTTCTTC.

The chain employs TRBV30 and TRBJ2-7; the D is unclear. Germline CDR1 and CDR2: GTSNPN and SVGIG (reference sequence). Trimming cost V 3 bases and J 3 bases, with 6 bases left between them. This CDR3 region has 11 residues. Here the CDR3 reads CAWSGNYEQYF. The CDR3, as DNA: TGTGCCTGGAGCGGTAACTACGAGCAGTACTTC.

The V and J genes are TRBV7-2 and TRBJ1-4; D is ambiguous. Trimming cost V 1 base and J 0 bases, with 12 bases left between them. Per the germline V gene, CDR1 is SGHTA and CDR2 is FQGNSA. There are 17 residues in the CDR3. DNA of the CDR3: TGTGCCAGCAGCTTAGGTTGGGCCCTAGCAACTAATGAAAAACTGTTTTTT. The encoded protein is CASSLGWALATNEKLFF.

The CDR3 loop is CASSFIGGGRVDNTEAFF. The CDR3 region has the DNA TGTGCCAGCAGCTTTATAGGAGGCGGCAGGGTGGACAACACTGAAGCTTTCTTT. The chain has TRBV5-5 and TRBJ1-1; a possible D gene is TRBD1 (5 bases). CDR1 is SGHKS and CDR2 is YYEKEE in the germline V gene (reference sequence). V was shortened by 2 bases and J by 2 bases, with 22 bases between the two germline ends. This CDR3 region has 18 residues.

The chain uses TRBV30 and TRBJ1-5; TRBD1 matches 7 bases. Germline V gene sequence: CDR1 GTSNPN, CDR2 SVGIG (reference sequence). The CDR3 length is 14 residues. V lost 1 base to trimming and J lost 4 bases; unmatched junction nucleotides: 4. The CDR3 nucleotides are TGTGCCTGGAGTGACCAGGGACAGAATCAGCCCCAGCATTTT. Translation: CAWSDQGQNQPQHF.